This entry concerns a single T cell receptor (beta chain). The sample is drawn from a study of control samples from healthy donors and cancer patients. CDR1 and CDR2 (germline): MDHEN, SYDVKM. V trimming: 4 bases; J trimming: 5 bases; junction bases outside the gene matches: 5. The length of the CDR3 is 15 residues. The table came from immunoSEQ multiplex PCR; TCRdb's copy has only in-frame clones and leaves some out. The sample lists 100,000 to 150,000 clones, 80% to 90% occurring once. The source is a man in his sixties in good health. Sequenced material: blood. This sequence joins TRBV28 and TRBJ1-4; 9 bases match TRBD1. The CDR3 nucleotides are TGTGCCAGCAGTTGGCCGACAGGGGGAAATGAAAAACTGTTTTTT. It specifies CASSWPTGGNEKLFF.